This paragraph covers one T cell receptor beta chain sequence. Its antigen is as yet unknown. At the time of sampling, donors were nominally healthy, though unrecorded immune exposures were likely. The CDR3 is made up of 15 amino acids. Trimming cost V 0 bases and J 0 bases; bases outside gene matches: 2. Per germline, CDR1 SGHRS and CDR2 YFSETQ. This specimen belongs to a study of cytomegalovirus exposure and HLA in healthy donors. Whole-study context: The roughly 120 million unique TCR beta sequences, from about 170 million T cells, were found by an earlier analysis. Findings of the study overall: Under 20,000 TCR beta sequences were associated with HLA alleles at 0.05 false discovery rate in a later analysis. For presence/absence analyses, sequencing depth was assumed to be roughly uniform across donors.

The PCR employed 60 Vbeta primers together with 13 Jbeta primers. Generated by immunoSEQ multiplex PCR, the TCRdb table keeps only in-frame clones and is missing some. The repertoire holds approximately 89,000 clones, with around 84% as singletons. This clonotype originated in a man in his forties or fifties in good health and CMV-seropositive. V and J are TRBV5-1 and TRBJ1-2; 7 bases align to TRBD1. The sequencing sample was made of PBMCs. Here the CDR3 DNA reads TGCGCCAGCAGCTTGGGGGACAGTGCTAACTATGGCTACACCTTC. Protein: CASSLGDSANYGYTF.